This T cell receptor beta chain emerged from a study of blood T cell repertoires in COVID-19. Whole-study context: COVID-19 samples collected from the United States, Italy and Spain covered acute and convalescent phases. In each case, the material was cDNA or gDNA derived from T cells, B-cell-depleted T cells, or PBMCs.

Germline V gives CDR1 LNHDA, CDR2 SQIVND (reference sequence). Trimming removed 5 bases at V and 8 bases at J, with 15 bases between. The CDR3 length is 13 residues. Original handling: Reference gene primer amplification gave estimated nucleated cell counts. The repertoire was sequenced with immunoSEQ multiplex PCR; TCRdb's copy has only in-frame clones and lacks some. Clone size and the V and J calls come from that table; the DNA yielded D and trimming. The sample contains roughly 250,000 clones, approximately 79% of which appear only once. The chain recombines TRBV19 with TRBJ1-1, with D maybe TRBD1 (5 bases). This receptor was identified in a woman aged 80 or over with active or convalescent COVID-19. Sequencing input: peripheral blood. DNA for the CDR3: TGTGCCAGTAGTCCACAGGCGGCAGGGGAAGCTTTCTTT. Protein sequence: CASSPQAAGEAFF.